This TCR beta chain was identified in a study of regulatory T cells in long-lasting Graves disease. To make TCR beta libraries, researchers used iRepertoire HTBI primers and Arm-PCR of CDR3 regions. TCRdb independently ran MiXCR on the multiplex PCR reads; one entry per CDR3 protein. The sample carries hundreds of thousands of distinct CDR3 sequences, around 20% recorded once. In its sample, this clonotype was seen many times. The time point was: persistent/refractory GD, antithyroid drugs over 5 years with positive TRAb. The TCR library was made from RNA that had been extracted from PBMCs in TRIzol. The ends were cut back, 3 bases at V and 0 bases at J, with 11 bases in the middle. Per the germline V gene, CDR1 is KGHSH and CDR2 is LQKENI. CDR3 length: 15 residues.

The receptor was derived from a female donor with Graves disease. This chain uses TRBV18 with TRBJ1-1, with a weak D call TRBD1 (5 bases). The material sequenced was peripheral blood mononuclear cells (PBMCs), taken when the disease was refractory, from a patient treated with antithyroid drugs. The CDR3 bases are TGTGCCAGCTCACCGGGGCGGACCATGAACACTGAAGCTTTCTTT. Translation: CASSPGRTMNTEAFF.